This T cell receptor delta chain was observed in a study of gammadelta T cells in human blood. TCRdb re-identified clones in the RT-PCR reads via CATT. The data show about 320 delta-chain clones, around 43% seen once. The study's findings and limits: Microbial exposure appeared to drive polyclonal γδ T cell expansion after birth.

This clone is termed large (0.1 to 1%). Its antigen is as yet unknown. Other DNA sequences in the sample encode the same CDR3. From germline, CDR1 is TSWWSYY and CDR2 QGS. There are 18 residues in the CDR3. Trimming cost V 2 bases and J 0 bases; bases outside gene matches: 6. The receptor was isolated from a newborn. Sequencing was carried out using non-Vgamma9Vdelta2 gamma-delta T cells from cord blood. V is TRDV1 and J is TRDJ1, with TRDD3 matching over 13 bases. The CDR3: CALGEIYWGIRYTDKLIF. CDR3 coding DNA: TGTGCTCTTGGGGAAATCTACTGGGGGATACGATACACCGATAAACTCATCTTT.